This record covers a single TCR beta chain. Antigen specificity is unknown. The data were obtained in a study of CD8+CD57+ T cells in acquired aplastic anemia. The study's findings and limits: Roughly 29 was the count of CD8+ CDR3 sequences that patients shared with controls.

TCR beta VDJ combinations and CDR3 sequences were profiled from genomic DNA. MiXCR, applied by TCRdb to the reads, yields one record per CDR3 protein. The table records 200,000 to 250,000 distinct CDR3 sequences, about half of them present only once. Looked up from germline, CDR1 is SGHRS and CDR2 is YFSETQ. The CDR3 totals 16 residues. V lost 4 bases to trimming and J lost 0 bases, with 14 bases between them. Selection for sequencing was limited to patients who had shown CD8+CD57+ cell expansion by flow cytometry. The patients, all of them, had severe acquired aplastic anemia. This sequence originates from a human donor with aplastic anemia. Source material: sorted CD4+, CD8+, or CD8+CD57+ T cells (not recorded which) from PBMCs. The genes are TRBV5-1 and TRBJ1-3; tentatively, D is TRBD1 (5 bases). The chain's CDR3 is CASSIPGQASGNTIYF. CDR3 sequence (DNA): TGCGCCAGCAGCATCCCCGGACAAGCCTCTGGAAACACCATATATTTT. The whole variable domain, remainder taken from reference TRBV5-1 and TRBJ1-3, is KAGVTQTPRYLIKTRGQQVTLSCSPISGHRSVSWYQQTPGQGLQFLFEYFSETQRNKGNFPGRFSGRQFSNSRSEMNVSTLELGDSALYLCASSIPGQASGNTIYFGEGSWLTVV.